Each of the 17 T cell receptor beta chains below was sequenced from the same sample in a study of CDR3 diversity in severe acne. MiXCR, run by TCRdb on the PCR reads, gives a single entry per CDR3 protein. The top ten clones hold around 11% of a sample with 85,000 to 120,000 distinct CDR3 sequences, around 56% of them seen once. Sequencing was done on a sample of blood. The receptor set was obtained from a male donor with acne.

This clonotype was observed a handful of times. A read error is possible here, since a much larger clone lies one base away. The V and J genes are TRBV9 and TRBJ2-1; the match to TRBD2 covers 8 bases. This CDR3 has 16 amino acids. Germline CDR1 SGDLS, CDR2 YYNGEE. CDR3 in amino acids: CASSLSIVAGLNERFF. CDR3 coding DNA: TGTGCCAGCAGCCTCAGCATCGTAGCGGGACTAAATGAGCGGTTCTTC.

Points on this clonotype: At one end the junction does not follow the germline gene, possibly because of a read error. The V call is TRBV5-1, the J call TRBJ1-1; D unresolved. The CDR3 sequence is 11 residues long. Germline V gene lookup returns CDR1 SGHRS and CDR2 YFSETQ. The CDR3 sequence is CASSWAGEASF. CDR3 coding DNA: TGCGCCAGCAGCTGGGCAGGTGAAGCTTCCTTT.

The chain couples TRBV9 to TRBJ2-5; TRBD1 matches at 7 bases. In germline, CDR1 is SGDLS, CDR2 YYNGEE. V trimming: 2 bases; J trimming: 1 base; junction bases outside the gene matches: 8. This CDR3 comprises 16 residues. The CDR3 protein is CASSVGQFPGQETQYF. In nucleotides, the CDR3 is TGTGCCAGCAGCGTGGGACAGTTTCCGGGCCAAGAGACCCAGTACTTC.

Ten or more counts support this clonotype. V is TRBV5-1 and J is TRBJ2-2; D is undetermined. CDR3 length equals 13 residues. Between the trimmed V and J ends, which lost 7 bases and 2 bases, there was a span of 9 bases. The V gene's germline CDR1 is SGHRS and CDR2 YFSETQ. CDR3 nucleotides: TGCGCCAGCCGGATCCGTAACACCGGGGAGCTGTTTTTT. Protein: CASRIRNTGELFF.

This clonotype showed up just a few times. CDR3 DNA: TGTGCCAGCAGCTACCAGGGGGTGGGAGCTTTCTTT. It translates to CASSYQGVGAFF. J is TRBJ1-1 and V is TRBV7-2; 7 positions match TRBD1. The CDR3 has 12 amino acids. Per germline, CDR1 SGHTA and CDR2 FQGNSA. V was pared by 4 bases and J by 10 bases, with 6 bases of the junction left unmatched.

This clonotype is judged medium-sized. The chain couples TRBV14 to TRBJ2-3; 7 nucleotides line up with TRBD2. CDR3 length: 17 residues. V lost 4 bases to trimming and J lost 2 bases; unmatched junction nucleotides: 12. Germline assignment: CDR1 SGHDN and CDR2 FVKESK. The CDR3 nucleotides read TGTGCCAGCAGCCCCTTGAGCGGGGCTAGCTCCACAGATACGCAGTATTTT. This encodes CASSPLSGASSTDTQYF.

This clonotype was detected a few times. V and J are TRBV11-2 and TRBJ2-3, with D possibly matching TRBD1 (6 bases). V gave up 2 bases and J gave up 8 bases, with 23 bases separating them. This CDR3 is built from 17 residues. Germline V gene data show CDR1 as SGHAT and CDR2 as FQNNGV. Here the CDR3 reads CASSLIRGRNKGGTQYF. CDR3 sequence (DNA): TGTGCCAGCAGCTTAATTAGGGGGAGAAATAAAGGGGGTACGCAGTATTTT.

Worth noting for this clonotype: The final CDR3 position lacks the conserved phenylalanine or tryptophan, pointing to a likely read error. V usage is TRBV29-1 and J usage is TRBJ2-5; D gene unclear. From germline, CDR1 is SQVTM and CDR2 ANQGSEA. The CDR3 extends over 11 amino acids. V was shortened by 2 bases and J by 4 bases, with 5 bases between the two germline ends. The CDR3 DNA reads TGCAGCGTTGAATGGGGAGAGACCCAGTACCTC. Protein: CSVEWGETQYL.

This clonotype was counted ten times or more. CDR3 loop: CASSSEKAGRAAFF. DNA for the CDR3: TGTGCCAGCAGCTCTGAGAAGGCGGGCCGGGCAGCTTTCTTT. The chain links TRBV13 to TRBJ1-1; D gene unclear. The CDR3 is made up of 14 amino acids. V was cut by 4 bases and J by 10 bases, with 19 bases left in between. The germline V gene encodes CDR1 PRHDT and CDR2 FYEKMQ (reference sequence).

This clonotype was observed once. This chain links TRBV2 with TRBJ2-7; D unresolved. Trimming cost V 1 base and J 7 bases, with 2 bases left between them. Germline-derived CDR1 and CDR2 are SNHLY and FYNNEI. This CDR3 has 10 residues. The CDR3 region is CASSEGEQYF. CDR3 bases: TGTGCCAGCAGTGAAGGGGAGCAGTACTTC.

The CDR3 region has the DNA TGTGCCAGCAGCCCAAGGGGGGGGAGCACTGAAGCTTTCTTT. Protein product: CASSPRGGSTEAFF. The genes are TRBV9 and TRBJ1-1, with D maybe TRBD1 (6 bases). V shed 4 bases and J shed 4 bases, with 14 bases lying between them. The CDR3 totals 14 residues. Germline V gene sequence: CDR1 SGDLS, CDR2 YYNGEE.

The V call is TRBV10-3, the J call TRBJ1-1; 9 nucleotides align to TRBD1. The CDR3 extends over 13 amino acids. The germline gives CDR1 ENHRY, CDR2 SYGVKD. Unmatched junction bases numbered 10, after V lost 10 bases and J lost 7 bases. The CDR3 DNA follows: TGTGCCAGCACCCTCACAGGGGGCGGTGAAGCTTTCTTT. Translating gives CASTLTGGGEAFF.

At least ten counts were recorded for this clonotype. The V call is TRBV6-5, the J call TRBJ2-5; D is unresolved. V was shortened by 6 bases and J by 5 bases, with 16 bases between the two germline ends. In germline, CDR1 is MNHEY, CDR2 SVGAGI. This CDR3 is 14 amino acids long. The CDR3 DNA follows: TGTGCCAGCAGATACACGGCTAACGGGGAGACCCAGTACTTC. As protein: CASRYTANGETQYF.

This clonotype came up many times. The chain joins TRBV9 to TRBJ2-1; TRBD1 matches at 9 bases. The CDR3 has 14 amino acids. Germline V gives CDR1 SGDLS, CDR2 YYNGEE. Trimming at V came to 3 bases and at J to 10 bases, leaving 8 bases not matched to a gene. The CDR3, as DNA: TGTGCCAGCAGCGCCGGGACAGGGCATGAGGAGCAGTTCTTC. It specifies CASSAGTGHEEQFF.

The V and J genes are TRBV6-2 or TRBV6-3 and TRBJ2-1, with 7 bases matching TRBD2. Germline V CDR1 and CDR2: MNHEY, SVGEGT. The CDR3 has 13 residues. Trimming took 7 bases from V and 13 from J; bases not matched to a gene: 13. CDR3 loop: CASKISSGSSQFF. CDR3 DNA: TGTGCCAGCAAGATCAGTAGCGGGTCTAGTCAGTTCTTC.

This clonotype was counted ten times or more. The V gene is TRBV5-1, the J gene TRBJ1-5; D gene ambiguous. The CDR3 runs 15 residues. Germline lookup yields CDR1 SGHRS and CDR2 YFSETQ. Trimming removed 0 bases at V and 7 bases at J, with 14 bases between. The CDR3 is CASSLEGGLGQPQHF. The CDR3 bases are TGCGCCAGCAGCTTGGAGGGAGGTCTAGGGCAGCCCCAGCATTTT. The variable domain in full, completed from reference TRBV5-1 and TRBJ1-5, reads KAGVTQTPRYLIKTRGQQVTLSCSPISGHRSVSWYQQTPGQGLQFLFEYFSETQRNKGNFPGRFSGRQFSNSRSEMNVSTLELGDSALYLCASSLEGGLGQPQHFGDGTRLSIL.

This clonotype has at least ten counts. V usage is TRBV5-1 and J usage is TRBJ2-6, with D uncertain. The V gene's germline CDR1 is SGHRS and CDR2 YFSETQ. The CDR3 extends over 13 amino acids. V was trimmed by 4 bases and J by 1 base, leaving 3 bases between them. CDR3 residues: CASSDSGANVLTF. Written as DNA, the CDR3 is TGCGCCAGCAGCGATTCTGGGGCCAACGTCCTGACTTTC.